This passage covers 31 T cell receptor beta chains from one sample sequenced in a study of T-cell memory formation after mild COVID-19 listed by TCRdb under 2021. Library preparation used 5' RACE. Sequenced using an Illumina NovaSeq 6000. TCRdb cleaned the public reads at Q25 with fastp, built clones with MiXCR and kept in-frame beta chains. All rows with the same CDR3 protein become a single entry with the most common DNA and genes. The sample table shows over 350,000 distinct CDR3 sequences, and roughly a quarter are seen once. The ten largest clones capture roughly 9.7% of the sample. Source material: PBMCs or a T cell subset sorted from them (not recorded which). All receptors come from an adult woman who had mild COVID-19 (a few samples of this study predate the infection). The sample titles of this study are shuffled in the database, so cell type and time point are left out; the donor was told from shared clones.

The chain combines TRBV15 with TRBJ1-1; weak D call: TRBD1 (5 bases). V was trimmed by 10 bases and J by 0 bases, leaving 12 bases between them. The CDR3 loop spans 13 amino acids. Germline V gives CDR1 LNHNV, CDR2 YYDKDF (reference sequence). CDR3 DNA sequence: TGTGCCATTTCGACAGACATGAACACTGAAGCTTTCTTT. It is translated as CAISTDMNTEAFF.

The chain combines TRBV5-1 with TRBJ1-2; perhaps TRBD1 as D (5 bases). CDR3 size: 13 residues. With 2 bases removed from V and 8 bases from J, the gap between germline ends came to 13 bases. Per the germline V gene, CDR1 is SGHRS and CDR2 is YFSETQ. The CDR3 is CASSFENRLGYTF. DNA for the CDR3: TGCGCCAGCAGCTTCGAAAACAGGTTGGGCTACACCTTC.

The chain combines TRBV7-7 with TRBJ2-2; D is unclear. CDR3 length equals 16 residues. V shed 7 bases and J shed 1 base, with 16 bases lying between them. Germline V gene lookup returns CDR1 SSHAT and CDR2 FNYEAQ (reference sequence). CDR3: CASTPLGPENTGELFF. The CDR3, as DNA: TGTGCCAGCACCCCCCTCGGGCCCGAGAACACCGGGGAGCTGTTTTTT.

J is TRBJ1-5 and V is TRBV7-9; no clear D. This CDR3 has 13 residues. The V and J ends lost 8 bases and 0 bases respectively, with 8 bases between them. Looked up from germline, CDR1 is SEHNR and CDR2 is FQNEAQ (reference sequence). DNA for the CDR3: TGTGCCAGCTGTAAGGATAGCAATCAGCCCCAGCATTTT. It is translated as CASCKDSNQPQHF. Using reference TRBV7-9 and TRBJ1-5 for the parts outside the CDR3, the full variable domain is DTGVSQNPRHKITKRGQNVTFRCDPISEHNRLYWYRQTLGQGPEFLTYFQNEAQLEKSRLLSDRFSAERPKGSFSTLEIQRTEQGDSAMYLCASCKDSNQPQHFGDGTRLSIL.

V gene TRBV5-6 combines with J gene TRBJ1-1, with D unclear. This CDR3 region has 16 residues. Trimming left V 2 bases short and J 4 bases short, with 18 bases between. Per germline, CDR1 SGHDT and CDR2 YYEEEE. CDR3: CASSFGWEKWGTEAFF. DNA of the CDR3: TGTGCCAGCAGCTTCGGTTGGGAAAAATGGGGCACTGAAGCTTTCTTT.

The rearrangement joins TRBV10-3 to TRBJ2-7; TRBD2 matches 8 bases. The germline gives CDR1 ENHRY, CDR2 SYGVKD. The ends lost 4 bases at V and 0 bases at J; junction bases unmatched: 5. This CDR3 comprises 15 residues. The CDR3 loop reads CAISGLAGYSYEQYF. The CDR3 nucleotides are TGTGCCATCAGTGGTCTAGCGGGTTACTCCTACGAGCAGTACTTC.

This chain links TRBV5-5 with TRBJ1-2; D ambiguous. The germline V gene encodes CDR1 SGHKS and CDR2 YYEKEE (reference sequence). V lost 4 bases and J lost 3, with 16 bases in between. The CDR3 runs 15 residues. CDR3 sequence: CASSPRPTFDYGYTF. The CDR3 bases are TGTGCCAGCAGCCCAAGACCGACCTTCGACTATGGCTACACCTTC.

This chain connects TRBV11-2 to TRBJ2-1, with 14 bases identical to TRBD2. This CDR3 has 15 amino acids. V was clipped by 5 bases and J by 6 bases; unmatched bases: 3. Germline lookup yields CDR1 SGHAT and CDR2 FQNNGV. Written as DNA, the CDR3 is TGTGCCAGCAGCAAGGGACTAGCGGGAGTCAATGAGCAGTTCTTC. As protein: CASSKGLAGVNEQFF.

The chain joins TRBV24-1 to TRBJ1-2; 7 bases agree with TRBD1. Germline loops: CDR1 KGHDR, CDR2 SFDVKD. Unmatched junction bases numbered 8, after V lost 2 bases and J lost 6 bases. CDR3 length equals 15 residues. CDR3 in amino acids: CATSDSDRTRDGYTF. The CDR3 DNA reads as TGTGCCACCAGTGATTCGGACAGGACACGGGATGGCTACACCTTC.

This clonotype has a handful of counts. V and J are TRBV20-1 and TRBJ2-7, with 14 bases lining up with TRBD2. This CDR3 comprises 17 residues. Trimming cost V 1 base and J 2 bases; bases outside gene matches: 7. CDR1 and CDR2 from the germline V gene are DFQATT and SNEGSKA (reference sequence). In DNA, the CDR3 is TGCAGTGCTAGAGCCGGGACTAGCGGGGGAGACGCCTACGAGCAGTACTTC. It yields the protein CSARAGTSGGDAYEQYF.

This clonotype appeared a few times. The chain's CDR3 is CASSLYWTGARSKLGYTF. The DNA for the CDR3 is TGTGCCAGCAGCTTATACTGGACAGGGGCCCGTTCGAAGCTGGGCTACACCTTC. The genes are TRBV7-2 and TRBJ1-2, with TRBD1 matching 9 bases. The CDR3 is made up of 18 amino acids. J lost 8 bases, V lost 2 bases, and 18 bases had no gene match. The germline gives CDR1 SGHTA, CDR2 FQGNSA. The entire variable domain, with the rest obtained from reference TRBV7-2 and TRBJ1-2, is as follows: GAGVSQSPSNKVTEKGKDVELRCDPISGHTALYWYRQSLGQGLEFLIYFQGNSAPDKSGLPSDRFSAERTGGSVSTLTIQRTQQEDSAVYLCASSLYWTGARSKLGYTFGSGTRLTVV.

The chain is built from TRBV6-5 and TRBJ2-5; no reliable D call. V was shortened by 2 bases and J by 5 bases, with 12 bases between the two germline ends. The CDR3 has 14 residues. The V gene's germline CDR1 is MNHEY and CDR2 SVGAGI. CDR3 DNA: TGTGCCAGCAGTTACACGCGCCGAGAGGAGACCCAGTACTTC. Translated, it gives CASSYTRREETQYF.

The rearrangement uses TRBV21-1 and TRBJ2-7; the table assigns TRBD2, which was not confirmed against the DNA. TRBV21-1 is a recognized pseudogene. The CDR3 totals 16 residues. DNA for the CDR3: TGTGCCAGCACCACCTCGAACATCCCTCTAGACCACGAGCAGTACTTC. It is translated as CASTTSNIPLDHEQYF.

This clonotype was seen only a few times. The rearrangement links TRBV12-3 or TRBV12-4 to TRBJ1-1; TRBD1 agrees at 7 bases. The junction had 6 bases not matched to a gene; V was cut back by 0 bases and J by 8 bases. The CDR3 is 14 amino acids. CDR3 in DNA: TGTGCCAGCAGTTTAGCTGGACAGGTCGGGGAAGCTTTCTTT. Its protein product is CASSLAGQVGEAFF.

This rearrangement joins TRBV4-3 to TRBJ2-7; 8 bases align to TRBD2. V shed 0 bases and J 1 base; nucleotides not matched to a gene: 5. Germline V gives CDR1 LGHNA, CDR2 YSLEER. The CDR3 is made up of 16 amino acids. The CDR3: CASSQDMAGGSYEQYF. CDR3 in DNA: TGCGCCAGCAGCCAAGATATGGCGGGAGGTTCCTACGAGCAGTACTTC.

The chain combines TRBV9 with TRBJ2-1; the D call may be TRBD1 or TRBD2 (6 bases each). There are 13 residues in the CDR3. Between the trimmed V and J ends, which lost 0 bases and 10 bases, there was a span of 11 bases. From germline, CDR1 is SGDLS and CDR2 YYNGEE. For the CDR3, the DNA is TGTGCCAGCAGCGTAGTCGACGGGGGCGAGCAGTTCTTC. Protein product: CASSVVDGGEQFF.

This clonotype was seen just once. The rearrangement links TRBV29-1 to TRBJ1-1; the match to TRBD1 covers 10 bases. Germline loops: CDR1 SQVTM, CDR2 ANQGSEA. This CDR3 region has 14 residues. CDR3 region: CIFRDRGRDTEAFF. In DNA, the CDR3 is TGCATCTTCCGGGACAGGGGAAGGGACACTGAAGCTTTCTTT.

This clonotype has a handful of counts. CDR3 sequence reads: CSVVWDSREKLFF. In DNA form, the CDR3 reads TGCAGCGTTGTCTGGGATTCAAGAGAAAAACTGTTTTTT. This chain joins TRBV29-1 and TRBJ1-4, with D hard to call. V lost 4 bases and J 8 bases, leaving 14 bases between the germline ends. Germline V gene lookup returns CDR1 SQVTM and CDR2 ANQGSEA. This CDR3 is 13 amino acids long.

The rearrangement links TRBV5-1 to TRBJ2-5; 15 bases line up with TRBD2. J gave up 5 bases and V 0 bases, and 11 bases lay outside the gene matches. This CDR3 is built from 19 residues. Germline V gene lookup returns CDR1 SGHRS and CDR2 YFSETQ. In DNA, the CDR3 is TGCGCCAGCAGCTTGGCCACCGGGACTAGCGGGGGGCCCTGGGAGACCCAGTACTTC. Protein product: CASSLATGTSGGPWETQYF.

The chain joins TRBV6-2 or TRBV6-3 to TRBJ1-1; 9 bases line up with TRBD1. The CDR3 runs 15 residues. V shed 4 bases and J 12 bases; nucleotides not matched to a gene: 15. Per germline, CDR1 MNHEY and CDR2 SVGEGT. CDR3 coding DNA: TGTGCCAGCAGTTCCGGGACAGGGAAGAGCCAGGAGACTTTCTTT. This gives the protein CASSSGTGKSQETFF.

This sequence joins TRBV27 and TRBJ2-3; no clear D gene. V was cut by 3 bases and J by 5 bases, with 15 bases left in between. The V gene's germline CDR1 is MNHEY and CDR2 SMNVEV (reference sequence). This CDR3 contains 15 residues. The CDR3 DNA is TGTGCCAGCAGTTTCAAGCCCCTTGTAGGAGATACGCAGTATTTT. It yields the protein CASSFKPLVGDTQYF.

The rearrangement joins TRBV4-1 to TRBJ1-2; D possibly corresponds to TRBD1 (6 bases). The V gene lost 0 bases and the J gene lost 5 bases, with 16 bases spanning the gap. This CDR3 has 16 residues. Per germline, CDR1 MGHRA and CDR2 YSYEKL. The CDR3 is CASSQDPQTGVYGYTF. CDR3 DNA: TGCGCCAGCAGCCAAGATCCCCAGACAGGAGTATATGGCTACACCTTC.

This clonotype was detected only a few times. The rearrangement joins TRBV12-3 or TRBV12-4 to TRBJ1-4, with D unclear. The CDR3 runs to 16 residues. Trimming removed 2 bases from V and 1 base from J, with 11 bases in between. The CDR3 here is CASSLLRWGTNEKLFF. The CDR3 nucleotides are TGTGCCAGCAGTTTACTCCGTTGGGGAACTAATGAAAAACTGTTTTTT.

This sequence joins TRBV20-1 and TRBJ1-5; TRBD1 matches 7 bases. Trimming removed 5 bases from V and 0 bases from J; junction bases left unmatched: 7. CDR3 length equals 15 residues. CDR1 and CDR2 (germline): DFQATT, SNEGSKA (reference sequence). The CDR3 sequence: CSAHQGEISNQPQHF. CDR3 DNA sequence: TGCAGTGCTCATCAGGGGGAAATTAGCAATCAGCCCCAGCATTTT.

This clonotype was observed a few times. The CDR3 sequence is CSVTGQGSYEQYF. In DNA, the CDR3 is TGCAGCGTTACGGGACAGGGGTCCTACGAGCAGTACTTC. The V and J genes are TRBV29-1 and TRBJ2-7, with 10 bases aligning to TRBD1. From germline, CDR1 is SQVTM and CDR2 ANQGSEA. The CDR3 consists of 13 residues. Trimming took 5 bases from V and 1 from J; bases not matched to a gene: 2.

This clonotype showed up just a few times. The chain combines TRBV5-1 with TRBJ2-2, with 10 bases identical to TRBD1. Looked up from germline, CDR1 is SGHRS and CDR2 is YFSETQ. The CDR3 sequence is 17 residues long. J lost 5 bases, V lost 4 bases, and 11 bases had no gene match. In nucleotides, the CDR3 is TGCGCCAGCAGCCGGCTCCCGGGACAGGGGATAACCGGGGAGCTGTTTTTT. Amino acids: CASSRLPGQGITGELFF.

V and J are TRBV7-9 and TRBJ2-5; no clear D. V lost 5 bases and J lost 5, with 12 bases in between. CDR1 SEHNR and CDR2 FQNEAQ come from the germline V gene (reference sequence). CDR3 length: 13 residues. The CDR3 sequence is CASSPAGLETQYF. The CDR3 DNA sequence: TGTGCCAGCAGCCCCGCCGGGTTGGAGACCCAGTACTTC.

In its sample, this clonotype was seen a few times. The V call is TRBV20-1, the J call TRBJ2-7, with 8 bases fitting TRBD1. The CDR3 totals 13 residues. Germline CDR1 reads DFQATT; CDR2 reads SNEGSKA (reference sequence). V shed 2 bases, J shed 6 bases, and the junction held 6 bases outside the gene matches. CDR3 in amino acids: CSARRQGASEQYF. CDR3 nucleotide sequence: TGCAGTGCTAGAAGGCAGGGGGCCTCCGAGCAGTACTTC.

The chain uses TRBV19 and TRBJ1-1; tentatively, D is TRBD1 (6 bases). The CDR3 length is 14 residues. With 6 bases removed from V and 1 base from J, the gap between germline ends came to 12 bases. CDR1 LNHDA and CDR2 SQIVND come from the germline V gene (reference sequence). CDR3 loop: CASRLRTANTEAFF. The CDR3 DNA sequence: TGTGCCAGTAGACTACGGACAGCGAACACTGAAGCTTTCTTT.

This clonotype was observed a few times. This rearrangement joins TRBV12-3 or TRBV12-4 to TRBJ1-6, with no clear D. Trimming took off 5 bases at V and 1 base at J, with 6 bases between the two ends. CDR3 size: 14 residues. This CDR3 reads CASSPGSYNSPLHF. In nucleotides, the CDR3 is TGTGCCAGCAGTCCCGGGTCCTATAATTCACCCCTCCACTTT.

This clonotype was detected a few times. The V and J genes are TRBV7-3 and TRBJ1-2, with a weak D call TRBD1 (5 bases). CDR1 and CDR2 from the germline V gene are SGHTA and FQGTGA. V gave up 3 bases and J gave up 4 bases, with 9 bases separating them. This CDR3 has 13 amino acids. This CDR3 is CASSLAQGYGYTF. The CDR3 nucleotides are TGTGCCAGCAGCTTGGCGCAGGGCTATGGCTACACCTTC. Drawing the rest from reference TRBV7-3 and TRBJ1-2, the complete variable domain is GAGVSQTPSNKVTEKGKYVELRCDPISGHTALYWYRQSLGQGPEFLIYFQGTGAADDSGLPNDRFFAVRPEGSVSTLKIQRTERGDSAVYLCASSLAQGYGYTFGSGTRLTVV.